This T cell receptor (beta chain) was retrieved from a study of blood T cells in healthy people across ages (dated by TCRdb to 2014 to 2015). Context from the whole study: Template switching captured roughly one uniquely barcoded TCR beta cDNA molecule per two T cells in model experiments. Age-related changes in TCR beta repertoire diversity were measured in the study by deep sequencing normalized with unique cDNA molecular identifiers. The donors were split into four age groups: young (average around 15 years), middle-aged (39), aged (more than 55) and long-lived (over 80). To avoid experimental bias, donors of different ages were randomly spread across the sequencing lanes. For two donors (one aged 18 to 29 and one aged 80 or older), the study analyzed two additional independent replicas of 1 million unique cDNA reads from the same blood draw. Results the study describes overall, beyond this receptor: Compared with the aged group, the long-lived group had more naive CD4+ T cells, fewer expanded clones and increased TCR diversity, suggesting age selection. Because donor CMV infection status was unknown, age-related changes in expanded clonotypes were potentially confounded. Observed TCR beta diversity per million T cells fell roughly linearly with age, and a significant reduction was already apparent by age roughly 40. Estimates of total diversity based on one million sequenced T cells were considered lower bounds and underestimates. A strong correlation was found between observed TCR beta diversity and the percentage of naive T cells measured by flow cytometry. Because profiling used bulk unsorted PBMCs, naive and antigen-experienced compartments could not be compared conclusively.

Donors were about 36 systemically healthy Caucasian individuals from Russia aged roughly 6 to 95 years. Approximately 9.3 milliliters of peripheral blood were collected from each donor into EDTA-treated Vacutainer tubes. Ficoll-Paque density-gradient centrifugation was used to isolate PBMCs, with at least 6.5 million per sample. Trizol reagent was used to extract total RNA from the PBMCs, yielding at least 5.5 micrograms per sample. Naive CD45RAhigh/CD27high T cell percentages were measured by flow cytometry on a PBMC aliquot from every donor. The junction shows trimming of 6 bases on V and 13 bases on J, and the gene matches do not reach 17 bases of it. The CDR3 runs 15 residues from the cysteine to the phenylalanine. Kept here is only the CDR3 DNA, which spans 45 bases and is read in frame from base 1. The germline V gene gives CDR1 as MNHEY and CDR2 as SVGEGT. Worth noting for this clonotype: Its antigen is unknown. No much larger clonotype is one base removed from it; base qualities were not supplied.

The library relied on 5' RACE. The sequencer was an Illumina HiSeq 2500. A second about 7 to 12 cycle PCR used a sample-barcoded 5' primer and a J-beta primer mix. A template-switch 5' adaptor carrying 12 random nucleotides introduced a unique molecular identifier onto each TCR beta cDNA molecule. Each sample yielded at least 2.5 million CDR3-containing paired-end reads. First-strand cDNA synthesis was performed from all RNA using the Mint cDNA synthesis kit, with priming by a TRBC-specific oligonucleotide. Following uracil-DNA glycosylase treatment, a first 18-cycle PCR with universal primers M1SS and BC2_uni_R was performed on all cDNA. On the authors' methods: For normalization, 1 million high-quality reads, each with a distinct molecular identifier, were randomly selected from each sample. Reads sharing molecular identifiers were discarded rather than binned into consensus sequences. MiTCR, set to a Q25 quality threshold and the strictest error-elimination algorithm, was used for CDR3 identification, clonotype clustering and error correction. A nonparametric unseen species model with Euler transformation was used to estimate a lower bound on total TCR beta diversity. TCRdb itself trimmed the public reads at Q25 with fastp, ran MiXCR and retained productive beta chains. Rows with a matching CDR3 protein are joined into one entry that keeps the most common DNA and genes. The V and J calls and clone size come from TCRdb's table, not from the authors' own analysis. The sample profile shows 1.5 million to 2 million distinct CDR3 sequences; over 25% of them were found once. In total, the top ten clones hold 7.7% of the sample.

Sequencing used blood. This TCR was recovered from a woman aged 30 to 39 in good health. The V and J segments used are TRBV6-2 or TRBV6-3 and TRBJ2-4, with 8 bases aligning to TRBD1. The DNA sequence follows: TGTGCCAGCAGCCCGACGACAGGGGTTGGCTACAAGCAGTACTTC. The resulting protein is CASSPTTGVGYKQYF.